This is a list of T cell receptor beta chains from one sample in a study of circulating and synovial CD4+ cells in juvenile arthritis. The repertoire was sequenced with immunoSEQ multiplex PCR; TCRdb's copy has only in-frame clones and lacks some. The sample lists 35,000 or so clones; roughly 96% were seen once. Material for sequencing was CD4+ T cells from blood. Receptor source: a human donor with juvenile idiopathic arthritis. Both conserved end residues are part of each CDR3. D genes are given only for firm matches. Where a row states a size, it is once, few, many or the class of an expanded clone; other rows omit it.

TGTGCCAGCAGGAAAGACAGGACAAATGAAAAACTGTTTTTT,CASRKDRTNEKLFF,TRBV6-1,.,TRBJ1-4,.
TGTGCCAGTAGTCTCTTCGGGCCGTATCGTGGGACTAGCGGGGAAGTAGGGGATGAGCAGTTCTTC,CASSLFGPYRGTSGEVGDEQFF,TRBV19,TRBD2,TRBJ2-1,.
TGCGCCAGCAGCCTCGGGACTAGCGGGAGTAATGAGCAGTTCTTC,CASSLGTSGSNEQFF,TRBV4-1,TRBD2,TRBJ2-1,.
TGCGCCAGCAGCCAAGACGCCCTAGCGTCAGATACGCAGTATTTT,CASSQDALASDTQYF,TRBV4-3,.,TRBJ2-3,.
TGTGCCAGCAGCTTAGGACTAGCGGGTTTCAATGAGCAGTTCTTC,CASSLGLAGFNEQFF,TRBV7-3,TRBD2,TRBJ2-1,.
TGTGCCAGCAGTGAATCCCTCAGGGGGGAGCAGTACTTC,CASSESLRGEQYF,TRBV6-1,.,TRBJ2-5,.
TGTGCCAGCAGTTTCATGTTGCAGCCCCAGCATTTT,CASSFMLQPQHF,TRBV28,.,TRBJ1-5,once
TGTGCCAGCAGTGCTAGCTATTGGGAGACCCAGTACTTC,CASSASYWETQYF,TRBV6-1,.,TRBJ2-5,once
TGTGCCAGCAGTTCGGGACTAGCGGGAAGGGATACGCAGTATTTT,CASSSGLAGRDTQYF,TRBV28,TRBD2,TRBJ2-3,.
TGTGCCAGTAGTATAGGACAGGGGGCGCATCAGCCCCAGCATTTT,CASSIGQGAHQPQHF,TRBV19,TRBD1,TRBJ1-5,.
TGCAGTGCTAGTTCGGAGACCCAGTACTTC,CSASSETQYF,TRBV20-1,.,TRBJ2-5,.
TGCGCCAGCAGCTTGGGACAGGGGAACGGAGAGCAGTACTTC,CASSLGQGNGEQYF,TRBV5-1,TRBD1,TRBJ2-7,.
TGTGCCAGCAGCTTAGAGGCGGGAGTTTCCTACAATGAGCAGTTCTTC,CASSLEAGVSYNEQFF,TRBV11-3,TRBD2,TRBJ2-1,.
TGTGCCAGCAGCAAGGAGGACAGGGCCCTATCCTACGAGCAGTACTTC,CASSKEDRALSYEQYF,TRBV11-2,TRBD1,TRBJ2-7,.
TGCGCCAGCAGCCAAGATGGGACAGTAACAGATACGCAGTATTTT,CASSQDGTVTDTQYF,TRBV4-3,TRBD1,TRBJ2-3,.
TGCGCCAGCAGCCAAGGACGGACGGGAGGACTCGGCGAGCAGTACTTC,CASSQGRTGGLGEQYF,TRBV4-3,TRBD2,TRBJ2-7,once
TGTGCCAGCAAATTAGTTAGCACAGATACGCAGTATTTT,CASKLVSTDTQYF,TRBV2,.,TRBJ2-3,few
TGTGCCAGCGTCCAATCCGGGACAGGGGAGGAAAAACTGTTTTTT,CASVQSGTGEEKLFF,TRBV28,TRBD1,TRBJ1-4,.
TGCAGCGTTGCCCCGGACTCCTTTTCGGATGAGCAGTTCTTC,CSVAPDSFSDEQFF,TRBV29-1,.,TRBJ2-1,.
TGCGCCAGCAGCTTGGGGCACAACTCCTACGAGCAGTACTTC,CASSLGHNSYEQYF,TRBV5-1,.,TRBJ2-7,.
TGTGCCAGCTCACCAAATACTAGCACAGATACGCAGTATTTT,CASSPNTSTDTQYF,TRBV18,.,TRBJ2-3,.
TGTGCCAGCAGCCCAGGGTTCTCTGGAAACACCATATATTTT,CASSPGFSGNTIYF,TRBV5-5,.,TRBJ1-3,.
TGTGCCAGCAGTCCTAGCGGGGGTGGGGAGCAGTTCTTC,CASSPSGGGEQFF,TRBV2,TRBD2,TRBJ2-1,.
TGTGCCAGCAGTTCCGGGACTAGCGGGAGAGGAGAGACCCAGTACTTC,CASSSGTSGRGETQYF,TRBV28,TRBD2,TRBJ2-5,.
TGTGCCAGCAGCTTAGATTCTCTAGCGGGTTTGCAGTTCTTC,CASSLDSLAGLQFF,TRBV13,TRBD2,TRBJ2-1,.
TGTGCCAGCAGCTCAACAGGTTACTCTGGGGCCAACGTCCTGACTTTC,CASSSTGYSGANVLTF,TRBV7-9,.,TRBJ2-6,.
TGTGCCAGCAGCGCCCGACTAGATCCCGGGGAGCTGTTTTTT,CASSARLDPGELFF,TRBV6-1,.,TRBJ2-2,.
TGTGCCAGCAGTTACGGGCTAGCGGGGGAGCTGTTTTTT,CASSYGLAGELFF,TRBV6-5,.,TRBJ2-2,.
TGCGCCAGCAGCTTGGGGACAGGGAGGCACACTGAAGCTTTCTTT,CASSLGTGRHTEAFF,TRBV5-1,TRBD1,TRBJ1-1,.
TGTGCCACCCGTACGTCAGGGGGCTACACCTTC,CATRTSGGYTF,TRBV19,.,TRBJ1-2,.
TGTGCCAGCAGCTCCGGAGGAAACATTCAGTACTTC,CASSSGGNIQYF,TRBV13,.,TRBJ2-4,.
TGTGCCAGCAGCCACCCCGGGACTGGAAACACCATATATTTT,CASSHPGTGNTIYF,TRBV16,.,TRBJ1-3,few
TGTGCCAGCAGCTTAGCGTCGGGGACAGGGGGTTCACCCCTCCACTTT,CASSLASGTGGSPLHF,TRBV7-2,TRBD1,TRBJ1-6,once
TGTGCCAGCAGTGAAGCCCTGGGCGGGAGCTCAGATACGCAGTATTTT,CASSEALGGSSDTQYF,TRBV2,TRBD2,TRBJ2-3,.
TGTGCCAGCAGTTATACAGGAGTCGACACCGGGGAGCTGTTTTTT,CASSYTGVDTGELFF,TRBV28,.,TRBJ2-2,.
TGCGCCAGCAGCTTGGAGAGTTCCGAGACCCAGTACTTC,CASSLESSETQYF,TRBV5-1,.,TRBJ2-5,.
TGTGCCAGCAGTTTAGGAGTGGGCTACACCTTC,CASSLGVGYTF,TRBV28,.,TRBJ1-2,.
TGCGCCAGCAGCTTGGGTGTCGGACAGGGCTTGACACCCCTCCACTTT,CASSLGVGQGLTPLHF,TRBV5-1,TRBD1,TRBJ1-6,once
TGTGCCAGCAGCTTCTCGGGACAGGGATACTACAATGAGCAGTTCTTC,CASSFSGQGYYNEQFF,TRBV5-4,TRBD1,TRBJ2-1,.
TGTGCCAGCAGCCAAGACAGTGGGAGTCCTAATGAGCAGTTCTTC,CASSQDSGSPNEQFF,TRBV4-2,.,TRBJ2-1,.
TGTGCCAGCAGCCCAGGGAGGGCCACGGAGACCCAGTACTTC,CASSPGRATETQYF,TRBV4-2,TRBD2,TRBJ2-5,.
TGTGCCAGCAGCTTGGGGACTAGCGGGATGGTCGAGCAGTACTTC,CASSLGTSGMVEQYF,TRBV5-5,TRBD2,TRBJ2-7,.
TGCGCCAGCAGCTCCGGGACAGGGAACGACTACACCTTC,CASSSGTGNDYTF,TRBV5-1,TRBD1,TRBJ1-2,.
TGTGCCAGCAGCCCCATTCCGGCTAGCGGGGGCCACACCGGGGAGCTGTTTTTT,CASSPIPASGGHTGELFF,TRBV7-3,TRBD2,TRBJ2-2,.
TGTGCCAGCAGCCCCCAGGGAAGCTATGGCTACACCTTC,CASSPQGSYGYTF,TRBV11-2,.,TRBJ1-2,few
TGTGCCAGCAGCTTATTCACAACAGTGAGCTCCTACGAGCAGTACTTC,CASSLFTTVSSYEQYF,TRBV7-8,.,TRBJ2-7,.
TGTGCCAGCAGTCCCCCTGGGACAGGGGCGGGAAACACCATATATTTT,CASSPPGTGAGNTIYF,TRBV28,TRBD1,TRBJ1-3,.
TGTGCCAGCAGCCAAATGGTGACTAGTTCCTACGAGCAGTACTTC,CASSQMVTSSYEQYF,TRBV4-2,.,TRBJ2-7,.
TGCGCCAGCAGCTTGGCGGTGAACACCGGGGAGCTGTTTTTT,CASSLAVNTGELFF,TRBV5-1,.,TRBJ2-2,.
TGTGCCAGCATTTTGCGGGAGGGTTCCGGGGAGCTGTTTTTT,CASILREGSGELFF,TRBV28,TRBD2,TRBJ2-2,.
TGTGCCAGCAGCAAAGGGTCAGTACCTGAAGCTTTCTTT,CASSKGSVPEAFF,TRBV21-1,.,TRBJ1-1,.
TGTGCCAGCAGCCAACTTAACGAGGGCATGAACACTGAAGCTTTCTTT,CASSQLNEGMNTEAFF,TRBV4-2,.,TRBJ1-1,.
TGTGCCAGCAGTGGTCTAGCGGGGCAAGAGACCCAGTACTTC,CASSGLAGQETQYF,TRBV2,TRBD2,TRBJ2-5,.
TGTGCCAGCAGTGGTACTGGGGCCAACGTCCTGACTTTC,CASSGTGANVLTF,TRBV6-1,.,TRBJ2-6,.